Listed below are T cell receptor beta chains from one sample, sequenced in a study of somatic mutations in cytotoxic T cells in rheumatoid arthritis. Clones were read by immunoSEQ multiplex PCR, and TCRdb kept only the in-frame ones, dropping some. The table has roughly 16,000 clones, more than 70% seen once. The source material was CD8+ T cells sorted from blood. These receptors all stem from an adult with rheumatoid arthritis. Both conserved end residues are part of each CDR3. A D gene is named only where the DNA matches it firmly. Some rows have no size entry. The others give once, few or many, or a class for an expanded clone.

DNA	CDR3	V	J	D	size
TGTGCCAGCAGTTACGGGGAGGGATCTGAAGCTTTCTTT	CASSYGEGSEAFF	TRBV6-5	TRBJ1-1	.	.
TGCAGCGGGTCGACAGGGAGTTCTGAGCAGTTCTTC	CSGSTGSSEQFF	TRBV29-1	TRBJ2-1	TRBD1	.
TGTGCCAGCAGCGTAGCTAAAGGGACAGTGAGCTCTGGGGCCAACGTCCTGACTTTC	CASSVAKGTVSSGANVLTF	TRBV9	TRBJ2-6	TRBD1	.
TGTGCCACGTATGGACAGCCCAAGACCTACGAGCAGTACTTC	CATYGQPKTYEQYF	TRBV2	TRBJ2-7	.	.
TGTGCCAGCAGCTTCCTAACGGATGGCTACACCTTC	CASSFLTDGYTF	TRBV5-6	TRBJ1-2	.	.
TGTGCCAGCAGCGTCAGCCCGGGAGGGGAAGGGCCTAGTAAAAACATTCAGTACTTC	CASSVSPGGEGPSKNIQYF	TRBV9	TRBJ2-4	TRBD2	.
TGTGCCAGTAGTATGGTTGGAAACACCATATATTTT	CASSMVGNTIYF	TRBV19	TRBJ1-3	.	.
TGTGCCAGCAGCTTAGTGCCGGGACAGGGCACTGAAGCTTTCTTT	CASSLVPGQGTEAFF	TRBV7-6	TRBJ1-1	TRBD1	.
TGTGCCATCAGTGAAGGGATGGACGGAATGAACACTGAAGCTTTCTTT	CAISEGMDGMNTEAFF	TRBV10-3	TRBJ1-1	.	.
TGCGCCAGCAGTGATATCCCATCCGACAGACAAGAGACCCAGTACTTC	CASSDIPSDRQETQYF	TRBV10-1	TRBJ2-5	.	.
TGTGCCAGCAGCGGCGCGGGGGTGGTTGACACTGAAGCTTTCTTT	CASSGAGVVDTEAFF	TRBV9	TRBJ1-1	.	.
TGTGCCAGAGTTCGGGACAGGGTTATTAGCACTGAAGCTTTCTTT	CARVRDRVISTEAFF	TRBV2	TRBJ1-1	TRBD1	.
TGCGCCAGCAGCTTGACCCCGGACAGGAAAGAGAATTCACCCCTCCACTTT	CASSLTPDRKENSPLHF	TRBV5-1	TRBJ1-6	TRBD1	.
TGTGCTAGTGGTTTGGGGGACAGCAATTACGAGCAGTACTTC	CASGLGDSNYEQYF	TRBV12-5	TRBJ2-7	TRBD1	.
TGCGCCAGCAGCTTGGAAAAGGGTCCGGCAGATACGCAGTATTTT	CASSLEKGPADTQYF	TRBV5-1	TRBJ2-3	.	.
TGTGCCAGTAGTATAGATCCGAGCAGATATAGCACAGATACGCAGTATTTT	CASSIDPSRYSTDTQYF	TRBV19	TRBJ2-3	.	.
TGTGCCAGCAGCTCCGAGACTAGCGGGGGGCACCAGGATACGCAGTATTTT	CASSSETSGGHQDTQYF	TRBV9	TRBJ2-3	TRBD2	once
TGCGCCAGCAGCCAAGTTTCACAGTATGGAGGCTACACCTTC	CASSQVSQYGGYTF	TRBV4-1	TRBJ1-2	.	.
TGTGCCAGTGACGACCAAGAGACCCAGTACTTC	CASDDQETQYF	TRBV28	TRBJ2-5	.	.
TGTGCCAGCAGCGCCCCTTCGGGGGGGCCAGTCGGGGAGCTGTTTTTT	CASSAPSGGPVGELFF	TRBV9	TRBJ2-2	TRBD2	.
TGTGCCTGGAGGGGAGGGCAGGGGGCTGAAAAACTGTTTTTT	CAWRGGQGAEKLFF	TRBV30	TRBJ1-4	TRBD1	.
TGTGCCAGCAGAGCGGGACTACCACCCACAGATACGCAGTATTTT	CASRAGLPPTDTQYF	TRBV7-9	TRBJ2-3	TRBD2	.
TGTGCCAGCAGCGGCCAGGGGGCCCTCAACTATGGCTACACCTTC	CASSGQGALNYGYTF	TRBV9	TRBJ1-2	TRBD1	few
TGTGCCAGCAGCTTATCACAGCGTCTGGCCACCGGGGAGCTGTTTTTT	CASSLSQRLATGELFF	TRBV7-6	TRBJ2-2	.	.
TGTGCCAGCAGCGCTTACAGAGACACAGATACGCAGTATTTT	CASSAYRDTDTQYF	TRBV9	TRBJ2-3	.	.
TGTGCCAGCAGCGCGGGCCGGGCTGGCCACGAGCAGTACTTC	CASSAGRAGHEQYF	TRBV7-8	TRBJ2-7	.	once
TGTGCCAGCAGGGGACAGAATCAGCCCCAGCATTTT	CASRGQNQPQHF	TRBV6-1	TRBJ1-5	TRBD1	.
TGTGCCAGTAGTCTGGACAGATCAGCCTACAATGAGCAGTTCTTC	CASSLDRSAYNEQFF	TRBV19	TRBJ2-1	.	.
TGTGCCAGCAGCGGCAATGAGCAGTTCTTC	CASSGNEQFF	TRBV9	TRBJ2-1	.	.
TGTGCCAGCAGCCACACGGGCACGACCTACGAGCAGTACTTC	CASSHTGTTYEQYF	TRBV14	TRBJ2-7	.	.
TGTGCCAGCAGCCCCCGCGGGACAAATCAGCCCCAGCATTTT	CASSPRGTNQPQHF	TRBV7-9	TRBJ1-5	.	.
TGTGCCAGCATGGAGGGATTAAGCGACGAGCAGTACTTC	CASMEGLSDEQYF	TRBV2	TRBJ2-7	.	few
TGTGCCAGCAGTCCCCTCCGGACAGGGGACCATGGCTACACCTTC	CASSPLRTGDHGYTF	TRBV6-5	TRBJ1-2	TRBD1	.
TGTGCCAGCAGCTTTAGCGGGGCCGCCTACAATGAGCAGTTCTTC	CASSFSGAAYNEQFF	TRBV7-2	TRBJ2-1	TRBD2	.
TGTGCCAGCAGCTTAAGGGTCATTGGCGGGGGGACTGAAGCTTTCTTT	CASSLRVIGGGTEAFF	TRBV7-8	TRBJ1-1	.	medium-sized
TGTGCCTGGAGCTCCGGACAGGATACGCAGTATTTT	CAWSSGQDTQYF	TRBV30	TRBJ2-3	.	.
TGTGCCAGCAACTCTCAAGTGGACTACTCTGAAGCTTTCTTT	CASNSQVDYSEAFF	TRBV28	TRBJ1-1	.	.
TGTGCCAGCAGCGTGATCGCCGGGGAGCTGTTTTTT	CASSVIAGELFF	TRBV9	TRBJ2-2	.	.
TGTGCCAGCAGCTTGGGGCAGGGGGTGGAAAAACTGTTTTTT	CASSLGQGVEKLFF	TRBV5-4	TRBJ1-4	TRBD1	.
TGCGCCAGCAGCTTGGGCGGCAGGAGCCCTAGCACAGATACGCAGTATTTT	CASSLGGRSPSTDTQYF	TRBV5-1	TRBJ2-3	.	.
TGTGCCAGCAGCACCGCCTTACTGACTCCAAGGACTGAAGCTTTCTTT	CASSTALLTPRTEAFF	TRBV28	TRBJ1-1	.	.
TGTGCCAGTATTCATACAGGGGGAACTGAAGCTTTCTTT	CASIHTGGTEAFF	TRBV19	TRBJ1-1	TRBD1	.